The T cell receptor beta chain described here comes from a study of cytomegalovirus exposure and HLA in healthy donors. Findings and caveats of the study: Among TCR sequences, most were rare, though some public TCRs appeared in many donors. With high specificity and sensitivity, the classifier reportedly diagnosed cytomegalovirus status. Confirmation in vitro established that a few CMV-associated chains were specific for CMV antigens. Cytomegalovirus association was listed for approximately 160 TCR beta chains.

Concerning this clone itself: Its antigen remains unidentified.

The CDR3 extends over 13 amino acids. TCRdb's table, derived via immunoSEQ multiplex PCR, lists solely in-frame clones and lacks some. The repertoire consists of some 100,000 clones, with about 82% occurring once and the leading ten covering 4.5% to 6%. V gene TRBV21-1 combines with J gene TRBJ2-1; the table's TRBD2 call for D was not verified on the DNA. TRBV21-1 is a documented pseudogene. The TCR comes from a man younger than 30 in good health and CMV-seronegative. Sequenced material: PBMCs. The CDR3 sequence: CASSNGGTYEQFF. As DNA, the CDR3 is TGTGCCAGCAGCAATGGAGGGACCTATGAGCAGTTCTTC.